This T cell receptor (beta chain) was retrieved from a study of cytomegalovirus exposure and HLA in healthy donors. Study results and caveats: A later analysis showed that HLA-associated TCR beta chains had undergone more clonal expansion than equally common others. Association of a missense DCLRE1C variant with TCR beta V- and J-gene trimming was reported in a later analysis. Previous analysis showed most TCR beta V segments were productive about 90% or about 30% of the time. Whilst most TCR sequences proved rare, a subset of public TCRs occurred across many donors.

The study ran its PCR with 60 Vbeta and 13 Jbeta primers. The protocol was immunoSEQ multiplex PCR, while the TCRdb copy is restricted to in-frame clones and leaves out a portion. Here the sample spans around 70,000 clones, under 80% being singletons. The germline CDR1 and CDR2 sequences are PRHDT and FYEKMQ (reference sequence). The CDR3 loop spans 15 amino acids. Trimming took 5 bases from V and 4 from J, leaving 15 bases between them. A note on this clone: Antigen specificity is unknown.

Sequenced: PBMCs. V gene TRBV13 combines with J gene TRBJ1-3, with D tentatively TRBD1 (6 bases). The sequence was collected from a male donor in good health and CMV-seropositive. CDR3 sequence reads: CASSHRRDTGNTIYF. In DNA form, the CDR3 reads TGTGCCAGCAGCCACCGACGGGACACAGGAAACACCATATATTTT.